Listed here are 23 T cell receptor beta chains from one sample, sequenced in a study of blood T cell repertoires in COVID-19. The repertoire was sequenced with immunoSEQ multiplex PCR; TCRdb's copy has only in-frame clones and lacks some. The table lists about 130,000 clones, approximately 74% of them singletons. The sequencing input was peripheral blood. These receptor sequences come from an older man with COVID-19, enrolled during active disease.

The chain joins TRBV19 to TRBJ1-5, with 7 bases fitting TRBD1. V lost 8 bases to trimming and J lost 5 bases; unmatched junction nucleotides: 12. The CDR3 is made up of 15 amino acids. CDR1 and CDR2 from the germline V gene are LNHDA and SQIVND (reference sequence). In nucleotides, the CDR3 is TGTGCCAGTTCCATCTCGACAGGGACTTATCAGCCCCAGCATTTT. Amino acid sequence: CASSISTGTYQPQHF.

This clone was seen more than once but under ten times. The V and J genes are TRBV5-4 and TRBJ2-3, with D perhaps matching TRBD1 (6 bases). Germline CDR1 is SGHNT and CDR2 is YYREEE (reference sequence). V was pared by 4 bases and J by 6 bases, with 12 bases between. The CDR3 extends over 13 amino acids. The CDR3 region is CASSQTGVDTQYF. The CDR3 DNA reads TGTGCCAGCAGCCAGACAGGTGTCGATACGCAGTATTTT.

This clone was detected a few times. As DNA, the CDR3 is TGTGCCAGCAGCTTAGCGGGACAGGCAACCTACAATGAGCAGTTCTTC. This encodes CASSLAGQATYNEQFF. The chain joins TRBV7-2 to TRBJ2-1; TRBD1 aligns across 8 bases. V trimming: 0 bases; J trimming: 2 bases; junction bases outside the gene matches: 3. The CDR3 length is 16 residues. Per the germline V gene, CDR1 is SGHTA and CDR2 is FQGNSA.

The J gene is TRBJ2-7, the V gene TRBV28; 8 nucleotides align to TRBD2. J was trimmed by 2 bases and V by 6 bases; bases with no gene match: 6. Germline V gene data show CDR1 as MDHEN and CDR2 as SYDVKM. The CDR3 consists of 14 residues. This CDR3 is CASRNSGNPYEQYF. Written as DNA, the CDR3 is TGTGCCAGCAGGAATAGCGGGAACCCCTACGAGCAGTACTTC. Full variable domain (outside the CDR3, taken from reference TRBV28 and TRBJ2-7): DVKVTQSSRYLVKRTGEKVFLECVQDMDHENMFWYRQDPGLGLRLIYFSYDVKMKEKGDIPEGYSVSREKKERFSLILESASTNQTSMYLCASRNSGNPYEQYFGPGTRLTVT.

This chain uses TRBV19 with TRBJ2-3; 8 nucleotides match TRBD2. V lost 5 bases and J lost 3; bases outside the gene matches: 7. The germline V gene has CDR1 LNHDA and CDR2 SQIVND (reference sequence). The CDR3 length is 15 residues. The CDR3 loop reads CASSQAGDRTDTQYF. The DNA of the CDR3 is TGTGCCAGTAGTCAAGCGGGAGATCGGACAGATACGCAGTATTTT.

This rearrangement joins TRBV5-4 to TRBJ2-3, with D possibly TRBD1 on 5 matching bases. The germline V and J ends were trimmed by 0 bases and 3 bases, with 11 bases remaining between them. Germline V lookup: CDR1 SGHNT, CDR2 YYREEE (reference sequence). This CDR3 comprises 15 residues. The CDR3 DNA follows: TGTGCCAGCAGCTTGGGGGGCCACGAAACAGATACGCAGTATTTT. This encodes CASSLGGHETDTQYF. Together with reference TRBV5-4 and TRBJ2-3, the CDR3 gives the full variable domain: ETGVTQSPTHLIKTRGQQVTLRCSSQSGHNTVSWYQQALGQGPQFIFQYYREEENGRGNFPPRFSGLQFPNYSSELNVNALELDDSALYLCASSLGGHETDTQYFGPGTRLTVL.

V is TRBV12-3 or TRBV12-4 and J is TRBJ2-1; 8 nucleotides align to TRBD2. This CDR3 spans 12 amino acids. V lost 7 bases, J lost 9 bases, and 5 bases stayed unmatched. The CDR3 DNA follows: TGTGCCAGCACCCCACGGGGGGGTGAGCAGTTCTTC. Its protein product is CASTPRGGEQFF.

V and J are TRBV9 and TRBJ1-1, with TRBD1 matching 7 bases. The CDR3 length is 14 residues. Germline V gene lookup returns CDR1 SGDLS and CDR2 YYNGEE. J gave up 5 bases and V 3 bases, and 7 bases lay outside the gene matches. CDR3 nucleotide sequence: TGTGCCAGCAGCGCGACAGGGCTGAGGACTGAAGCTTTCTTT. Protein: CASSATGLRTEAFF. Complete variable domain (other parts from reference TRBV9 and TRBJ1-1): DSGVTQTPKHLITATGQRVTLRCSPRSGDLSVYWYQQSLDQGLQFLIQYYNGEERAKGNILERFSAQQFPDLHSELNLSSLELGDSALYFCASSATGLRTEAFFGQGTRLTVV.

This clone was recorded a few times. The chain uses TRBV24-1 and TRBJ1-5; a weak D match, TRBD1 (5 bases). Germline V lookup: CDR1 KGHDR, CDR2 SFDVKD. This CDR3 contains 15 residues. The V and J ends lost 3 bases and 2 bases respectively, with 10 bases between them. The CDR3 loop is CATSDPSTGNQPQHF. The DNA of the CDR3 is TGTGCCACCAGTGATCCCTCGACAGGCAATCAGCCCCAGCATTTT.

This clone was counted a single time. The gene calls are TRBV24-1 and TRBJ2-7, with TRBD1 matching 8 bases. The CDR3 runs 14 residues. With 9 bases clipped from V and 2 bases from J, the junction kept 8 bases outside the gene matches. The germline V gene has CDR1 KGHDR and CDR2 SFDVKD. The CDR3 loop is CATSGGPTPYEQYF. DNA for the CDR3: TGTGCCACCTCAGGGGGCCCGACGCCCTACGAGCAGTACTTC.

The V and J genes are TRBV6-6 and TRBJ2-7, with 10 nucleotides matching TRBD2. V lost 6 bases, J lost 2 bases, and 4 bases stayed unmatched. The CDR3 is made up of 14 amino acids. CDR1 is MNHNY and CDR2 is SVGAGI in the germline V gene (reference sequence). CDR3 in amino acids: CASSPGLAAYEQYF. In DNA, the CDR3 is TGTGCCAGCAGCCCTGGACTAGCGGCCTACGAGCAGTACTTC.

This clone has only one observation. The chain is built from TRBV6-2 or TRBV6-3 and TRBJ2-1; maybe TRBD2 (5 bases). V lost 0 bases to trimming and J lost 3 bases, with 15 bases between them. This CDR3 comprises 17 residues. Germline CDR1 MNHEY, CDR2 SVGEGT. This CDR3 reads CASSYSASLTLYNEQFF. CDR3 DNA sequence: TGTGCCAGCAGTTACTCGGCTAGCCTCACCCTCTACAATGAGCAGTTCTTC.

The chain combines TRBV5-6 with TRBJ2-3; a possible D gene is TRBD2 (5 bases). This CDR3 contains 15 residues. Germline CDR1 is SGHDT and CDR2 is YYEEEE. With 2 bases removed from V and 6 bases from J, the gap between germline ends came to 16 bases. The CDR3 DNA follows: TGTGCCAGCAGCTTTCCCCCTAGCCCCGAGGATACGCAGTATTTT. Protein product: CASSFPPSPEDTQYF.

V usage is TRBV18 and J usage is TRBJ2-7; 10 nucleotides match TRBD1. Germline V gene data show CDR1 as KGHSH and CDR2 as LQKENI. V lost 3 bases to trimming and J lost 8 bases; unmatched junction nucleotides: 13. This CDR3 is 16 amino acids long. The CDR3 region is CASSPSGTGVSLKQYF. The CDR3 nucleotides are TGTGCCAGCTCACCGTCCGGGACAGGGGTGTCCCTCAAGCAGTACTTC.

This clone has more than one count but fewer than ten. V gene TRBV7-2 combines with J gene TRBJ2-7; 11 bases fit TRBD2. There are 18 residues in the CDR3. The V gene's germline CDR1 is SGHTA and CDR2 FQGNSA. V was clipped by 0 bases and J by 2 bases; unmatched bases: 9. CDR3 DNA sequence: TGTGCCAGCAGCTTAGCTAGTAGCGGGGGGGCCGGCGCCTACGAGCAGTACTTC. Its protein is CASSLASSGGAGAYEQYF.

This chain links TRBV27 with TRBJ2-7; 13 nucleotides agree with TRBD2. The germline V gene encodes CDR1 MNHEY and CDR2 SMNVEV (reference sequence). The CDR3 totals 16 residues. The trim removed 4 bases at V and 2 bases at J, leaving 5 bases unmatched. The CDR3 spells CASSSATSGRTYEQYF. The CDR3 region has the DNA TGTGCCAGCAGTTCCGCGACTAGCGGGAGGACCTACGAGCAGTACTTC.

The chain carries TRBV4-2 and TRBJ2-2, with D uncertain. The V gene's germline CDR1 is LGHNA and CDR2 YNFKEQ. CDR3 size: 14 residues. Deletions cut 1 base from V and 6 bases from J, with 9 bases between. CDR3 protein: CASSQVRRAGELFF. The CDR3 nucleotides read TGTGCCAGCAGCCAAGTGCGAAGAGCCGGGGAGCTGTTTTTT.

This chain uses TRBV6-4 with TRBJ2-3, with 15 bases matching TRBD2. From germline, CDR1 is MRHNA and CDR2 SNTAGT. After removal of 4 bases from V and 9 bases from J, the junction contained 8 bases not matched to a gene. The CDR3 is 16 amino acids. The CDR3 here is CASSASGLAGGSTQYF. The CDR3 region has the DNA TGTGCCAGCAGTGCGTCGGGACTAGCGGGAGGATCAACGCAGTATTTT.

This clone was recorded only once. This rearrangement joins TRBV5-6 to TRBJ2-2; TRBD1 matches 7 bases. The CDR3 has 15 amino acids. From germline, CDR1 is SGHDT and CDR2 YYEEEE. V trimming: 4 bases; J trimming: 4 bases; junction bases outside the gene matches: 7. CDR3 sequence (DNA): TGTGCCAGCAGCCTTGACAGGGCTGGCACCGGGGAGCTGTTTTTT. This codes for CASSLDRAGTGELFF.

This clone was seen a handful of times. The chain recombines TRBV13 with TRBJ1-1; D gene ambiguous. Germline values: CDR1 PRHDT, CDR2 FYEKMQ (reference sequence). The V end was cut by 4 bases, the J end by 6 bases, with 12 bases between. The CDR3 has 13 amino acids. CDR3 nucleotide sequence: TGTGCCAGCAGCTGGCGGGGTACTCCTGAAGCTTTCTTT. Translating gives CASSWRGTPEAFF.

This chain joins TRBV7-9 and TRBJ2-1, with 8 bases aligning to TRBD1. In germline, CDR1 is SEHNR, CDR2 FQNEAQ (reference sequence). V lost 5 bases and J lost 4; bases outside the gene matches: 7. The CDR3 extends over 15 amino acids. The CDR3 DNA reads TGTGCCAGCAGCCACCGGGACAGGCCTTACAATGAGCAGTTCTTC. Its translation is CASSHRDRPYNEQFF.

CDR3: CASSLRPRGSYNEQFF. In DNA form, the CDR3 reads TGTGCCAGCAGCTTACGGCCCCGGGGCTCCTACAATGAGCAGTTCTTC. V and J are TRBV13 and TRBJ2-1; tentative D call: TRBD2 (5 bases). This CDR3 comprises 16 residues. The ends were cut back, 2 bases at V and 0 bases at J, with 11 bases in the middle. CDR1 and CDR2 from the germline V gene are PRHDT and FYEKMQ (reference sequence).

This chain connects TRBV6-5 to TRBJ1-5; D call uncertain. CDR3 length equals 12 residues. Per germline, CDR1 MNHEY and CDR2 SVGAGI. V lost 7 bases, J lost 0 bases, and 4 bases lay in between. In DNA form, the CDR3 reads TGTGCCAGCACCTATAGCAATCAGCCCCAGCATTTT. Its translation: CASTYSNQPQHF.